This is a list of T cell receptor beta chains from one sample in a study of blood T cell repertoires in COVID-19. The table came from immunoSEQ multiplex PCR; TCRdb's copy has only in-frame clones and leaves some out. The top ten hold 3.7% of the sample, which has about 150,000 clones, approximately 80% seen once. The source material was peripheral blood. These receptors were obtained from a woman older than 75 with acute or convalescent COVID-19. The CDR3 runs from the conserved cysteine through the conserved F or W. The D gene is left open where the match is weak. Some rows mark clone size as missing; the rest say once, few, many or name a class of expanded clone.

cdr3_length	j_call	d_call	clone_size	v_call	cdr3_nt	cdr3_aa
13	TRBJ1-6	NA	NA	TRBV3-1/TRBV3-2	TGTGCCAGCAGCCAAGAGCAGTATTCACCCCTCCACTTT	CASSQEQYSPLHF
15	TRBJ2-3	NA	NA	TRBV7-9	TGTGCCAGCAGCCTGCGGCTTGGTGGAGGGGATACGCAGTATTTT	CASSLRLGGGDTQYF
10	TRBJ1-1	NA	NA	TRBV30	TGTGCCTGGGGACTCGCTGAAGCTTTCTTT	CAWGLAEAFF
16	TRBJ1-2	NA	NA	TRBV19	TGTGCCAGTAGTATACCCTACAGGACCCCTAACTATGGCTACACCTTC	CASSIPYRTPNYGYTF
16	TRBJ2-1	TRBD1	NA	TRBV5-6	TGTGCCAGCAGCCCTCAGTCCCGGGACAGGTTCGATGAGCAGTTCTTC	CASSPQSRDRFDEQFF
16	TRBJ2-1	NA	NA	TRBV19	TGTGCCAGTAGTATAGTTAGGCTAGCGTGGTACAATGAGCAGTTCTTC	CASSIVRLAWYNEQFF
17	TRBJ2-3	TRBD2	NA	TRBV5-4	TGTGCCAGCAGCGGAAGCGGGGGCCCAAAGCGCACAGATACGCAGTATTTT	CASSGSGGPKRTDTQYF
15	TRBJ2-3	NA	NA	TRBV7-9	TGTGCCAGCAGCTCCCAACGTGGACTCTCAGATACGCAGTATTTT	CASSSQRGLSDTQYF
13	TRBJ1-6	TRBD1	NA	TRBV6-6	TGTGCCAGCAGTCCGGCCACAGGGGCGCCCCTCCACTTT	CASSPATGAPLHF
16	TRBJ2-1	NA	NA	TRBV14	TGTGCCAGCAGCCACCGAGCGTCAAGCTCCTACAATGAGCAGTTCTTC	CASSHRASSSYNEQFF
16	TRBJ2-2	TRBD1	NA	TRBV4-2	TGTGCCAGCAGCCTGGGACAGGGGGCACTAACCGGGGAGCTGTTTTTT	CASSLGQGALTGELFF
15	TRBJ2-5	TRBD2	NA	TRBV7-2	TGTGCCAGCAGCTTAGGAGCGGGAGGTTTGAGGGCCCAGTACTTC	CASSLGAGGLRAQYF
16	TRBJ2-3	TRBD2	once	TRBV7-9	TGTGCCAGCAGCTTACTAGCGGGGGGACCCACAGATACGCAGTATTTT	CASSLLAGGPTDTQYF
15	TRBJ2-7	TRBD2	NA	TRBV5-8	TGTGCCAGCAGCGCTAGCGGGAGGTATGGGTACGAGCAGTACTTC	CASSASGRYGYEQYF
17	TRBJ2-7	NA	NA	TRBV27	TGTGCCAGCAGTTTAGAGGGCCCCACAGGGCTAACCTACGAGCAGTACTTC	CASSLEGPTGLTYEQYF
16	TRBJ2-1	TRBD2	NA	TRBV7-3	TGTGCCAGCAGCGCCTCCGGGACTAGCGGTTACAATGAGCAGTTCTTC	CASSASGTSGYNEQFF
15	TRBJ2-1	TRBD2	NA	TRBV6-2/TRBV6-3	TGTGCCAGCAGTTACCAAGCGGGGGGTCACAATGAGCAGTTCTTC	CASSYQAGGHNEQFF
14	TRBJ1-4	NA	few	TRBV5-1	TGCGCCAGCAGCTCAAAGGGAGGGAGGGAAAAACTGTTTTTT	CASSSKGGREKLFF
14	TRBJ1-6	TRBD1	NA	TRBV6-5	TGTGCCAGCAAATGGGACAGGTATAATTCACCCCTCCACTTT	CASKWDRYNSPLHF
16	TRBJ1-5	TRBD1	NA	TRBV19	TGTGCCAGTAGTAGTCCCCGGGACAGTGACAATCAGCCCCAGCATTTT	CASSSPRDSDNQPQHF
14	TRBJ2-7	TRBD1	few	TRBV5-1	TGCGCCAGCAGTTCTACAGGGGCCCACTACGAGCAGTACTTC	CASSSTGAHYEQYF